The clone carrying this T cell receptor beta chain was counted at least ten times. Antigen: not known. The read is 3 residues too short to cover the CDR3 end, so that end is filled in from the germline J gene. This sample was included in a study of T cell clonality in common variable immunodeficiency. Study-level points and caveats: CVID subjects shared fewer TCRbeta clones than healthy controls did.

The CDR3 extends over 14 amino acids. CDR1 SNHLY and CDR2 FYNNEI come from the germline V gene. Assay: immunoSEQ multiplex PCR; the TCRdb copy retains only in-frame clones and omits some. This sample includes about 35,000 clones with no singletons; its ten biggest clones take up around 2.7%. The source material was peripheral blood mononuclear cells. This TCR was recovered from a person aged 18 to 75 in good health. This sequence joins TRBV2 and TRBJ1-6; D is perhaps TRBD1 (6 bases). The CDR3 bases that were read are TGTGCCAGCAGTGATCGACAGGCCTTACTCACC. Its translation is CASSDRQALLT. The whole CDR3 region reads CASSDRQALLTLHF.